The 5 T cell receptor beta chains reported below all come from one sample, sequenced in a study of radiation and T cells in renal cell carcinoma. Time point in this sample: blood 4 weeks post-SBRT, at nephrectomy. Treatment noted: 15 Gy SBRT to primary tumor, nephrectomy 4 weeks later. Clones were read by immunoSEQ multiplex PCR, and TCRdb kept only the in-frame ones, dropping some. Of roughly 160,000 clones listed, less than 90% were seen once; the top ten hold roughly 12%. The sequencing here drew on blood, taken from a patient whose treatment included radiotherapy and nephrectomy. These receptors all come from a woman aged 50 to 60 with renal cell carcinoma.

The rearrangement uses TRBV6-1 and TRBJ1-1; perhaps TRBD1 as D (5 bases). The CDR3 has 14 residues. Trimming removed 6 bases from V and 2 bases from J, with 13 bases in between. The germline gives CDR1 MNHNS, CDR2 SASEGT. In DNA form, the CDR3 reads TGTGCCAGCAGGGTGGGGCTGCCAAACACTGAAGCTTTCTTT. Translated, it gives CASRVGLPNTEAFF.

The V call is TRBV5-6, the J call TRBJ2-7; D might be TRBD1 or TRBD2, each matching 5 bases. This CDR3 region has 14 residues. Trimming took 4 bases from V and 7 from J, leaving 18 bases between them. The germline CDR1 and CDR2 sequences are SGHDT and YYEEEE. The CDR3 is CASSGWDRILEQYF. In DNA, the CDR3 is TGTGCCAGCAGCGGTTGGGACCGGATCTTGGAGCAGTACTTC.

V is TRBV6-6 and J is TRBJ2-7, with 11 bases matching TRBD2. Per the germline V gene, CDR1 is MNHNY and CDR2 is SVGAGI (reference sequence). CDR3 size: 15 residues. With V trimmed by 4 bases and J by 6 bases, 8 bases remained unmatched. This chain's CDR3 is CASSSASGGFGEQYF. The CDR3 DNA is TGTGCCAGCAGTTCCGCTAGCGGGGGGTTCGGCGAGCAGTACTTC.

The CDR3 is CASSLEVGTYEQYF. CDR3 bases: TGCGCCAGCAGCTTGGAGGTCGGTACCTACGAGCAGTACTTC. V gene TRBV5-1 combines with J gene TRBJ2-7; D is unresolved. The CDR3 contains 14 residues. V was pared by 0 bases and J by 2 bases, with 9 bases between. CDR1 and CDR2 (germline): SGHRS, YFSETQ.

The gene calls are TRBV7-2 and TRBJ2-1, with TRBD1 matching 7 bases. The V gene's germline CDR1 is SGHTA and CDR2 FQGNSA. The CDR3 has 15 residues. V trimming: 2 bases; J trimming: 0 bases; junction bases outside the gene matches: 1. The CDR3 nucleotides are TGTGCCAGCAGCTTAAACAGGGGCTCCTACAATGAGCAGTTCTTC. Its translation: CASSLNRGSYNEQFF.